Following are 20 T cell receptor beta chains from one sample sequenced in a study of T-cell reconstitution after alpha-beta-depleted transplantation in children. Unique molecular identifiers were incorporated into the prepared TCRbeta library. TCRdb reprocessed the PCR reads via MiXCR and lists one record per CDR3 protein. The sample has nearly 350,000 distinct CDR3 sequences; around 16% are singletons. Sequenced material: PBMCs, mostly from graft donor cells, taken 360 days after TCRalphabeta/CD19-depleted stem cell transplant. The receptors originated from a male patient under 10 years old who had a stem cell transplant for acute lymphoblastic leukemia, so the T cells may come from the graft donor.

This clonotype occurred many times. The gene calls are TRBV10-3 and TRBJ2-1; D remains unclear. CDR3 size: 15 residues. In germline, CDR1 is ENHRY, CDR2 SYGVKD. Trimming removed 4 bases from V and 0 bases from J, with 10 bases in between. The CDR3 here is CAISVGLGSYNEQFF. The CDR3 DNA reads TGTGCCATCAGTGTAGGGCTAGGCTCCTACAATGAGCAGTTCTTC.

The table lists this clonotype with a few counts. The chain links TRBV7-9 to TRBJ1-4, with D tentatively TRBD1 (6 bases). The CDR3 has 14 amino acids. V lost 4 bases and J 10 bases, leaving 16 bases between the germline ends. The germline gives CDR1 SEHNR, CDR2 FQNEAQ (reference sequence). The CDR3 DNA reads TGTGCCAGCAGCTCCCGGGGGGGCGAAGGAAAACTGTTTTTT. Protein: CASSSRGGEGKLFF. Complete variable domain (other parts from reference TRBV7-9 and TRBJ1-4): DTGVSQNPRHKITKRGQNVTFRCDPISEHNRLYWYRQTLGQGPEFLTYFQNEAQLEKSRLLSDRFSAERPKGSFSTLEIQRTEQGDSAMYLCASSSRGGEGKLFFGSGTQLSVL.

This clonotype was observed a few times. The gene calls are TRBV10-3 and TRBJ2-5, with 11 bases fitting TRBD2. CDR3 length equals 15 residues. CDR1 and CDR2 (germline): ENHRY, SYGVKD. J gave up 5 bases and V 3 bases, and 5 bases lay outside the gene matches. The CDR3 region has the DNA TGTGCCATCAGTGATCCCCCTAGCGGGAGGGAGACCCAGTACTTC. Amino acids: CAISDPPSGRETQYF.

To note about this clonotype: At one end the junction does not follow the germline gene, possibly because of a read error. The chain couples TRBV4-2 to TRBJ2-3; 8 bases are a match to TRBD2. The germline gives CDR1 LGHNA, CDR2 YNFKEQ. The CDR3 is 16 amino acids. CDR3 loop: CARSLRVGRAMDTQYF. Written as DNA, the CDR3 is TGTGCCAGGAGCCTGCGCGTCGGGAGGGCCATGGATACGCAGTATTTT.

V and J are TRBV2 and TRBJ1-6, with TRBD1 matching over 7 bases. V gave up 7 bases and J gave up 5 bases; unmatched junction bases: 17. Per germline, CDR1 SNHLY and CDR2 FYNNEI. This CDR3 region has 18 residues. Here the CDR3 reads CASTLKYRGQINNSPLHF. In DNA form, the CDR3 reads TGTGCCAGCACCTTGAAATATAGGGGACAGATTAATAATTCACCCCTCCACTTT.

This clonotype appeared a single time. The chain has TRBV28 and TRBJ2-2; D is unresolved. The V gene lost 4 bases and the J gene lost 0 bases, with 18 bases spanning the gap. CDR1 MDHEN and CDR2 SYDVKM come from the germline V gene. This CDR3 spans 18 amino acids. CDR3 nucleotides: TGTGCCAGCAGTTCTAACCGGGCCCAAATACCGAACACCGGGGAGCTGTTTTTT. As protein: CASSSNRAQIPNTGELFF.

This clonotype has a handful of counts. V usage is TRBV2 and J usage is TRBJ1-4; D perhaps matches TRBD1 (5 bases). The ends were cut back, 5 bases at V and 4 bases at J, with 14 bases in the middle. The V gene's germline CDR1 is SNHLY and CDR2 FYNNEI. The length of the CDR3 is 15 residues. In DNA form, the CDR3 reads TGTGCCAGCAGTATCGGGGGTCTCCTTAATGAAAAACTGTTTTTT. Translated: CASSIGGLLNEKLFF.

This CDR3 reads CSARGGNGGANTGELFF. The CDR3 DNA reads as TGCAGTGCTAGAGGGGGGAATGGCGGGGCCAACACCGGGGAGCTGTTTTTT. The J gene is TRBJ2-2, the V gene TRBV20-1, with a tentative D call TRBD2 (6 bases). The CDR3 totals 17 residues. Germline lookup yields CDR1 DFQATT and CDR2 SNEGSKA (reference sequence). The V end lost 1 base, the J end lost 2 bases, and 17 bases lay between the germline ends.

The chain employs TRBV28 and TRBJ2-2; D not resolved. Between the trimmed V and J ends, which lost 8 bases and 2 bases, there was a span of 9 bases. Germline-derived CDR1 and CDR2 are MDHEN and SYDVKM. This CDR3 is built from 13 residues. The CDR3 region is CASRQTNTGELFF. CDR3 bases: TGTGCCAGCCGACAAACCAACACCGGGGAGCTGTTTTTT. The whole variable domain, filled in from reference TRBV28 and TRBJ2-2, reads DVKVTQSSRYLVKRTGEKVFLECVQDMDHENMFWYRQDPGLGLRLIYFSYDVKMKEKGDIPEGYSVSREKKERFSLILESASTNQTSMYLCASRQTNTGELFFGEGSRLTVL.

This clonotype was observed many times. J is TRBJ2-7 and V is TRBV29-1, with D possibly being TRBD1 or TRBD2 (6 bases each). The CDR3 runs 15 residues. Germline V gene data show CDR1 as SQVTM and CDR2 as ANQGSEA. V was shortened by 0 bases and J by 3 bases, with 15 bases between the two germline ends. The CDR3 sequence: CSVEDRGGGRYEQYF. The CDR3 DNA is TGCAGCGTTGAAGATCGAGGAGGGGGGCGCTACGAGCAGTACTTC.

This clonotype was detected many times. V gene TRBV7-6 combines with J gene TRBJ2-2, with no clear D. V lost 2 bases to trimming and J lost 6 bases, with 4 bases between them. In germline, CDR1 is SGHVS, CDR2 FNYEAQ. This CDR3 is 12 amino acids long. The CDR3 reads CASSLYAGELFF. The CDR3 DNA is TGTGCCAGCAGCTTATATGCCGGGGAGCTGTTTTTT.

This clonotype showed up just a few times. This chain links TRBV28 with TRBJ1-3; 9 bases map to TRBD1. The CDR3 consists of 17 residues. V lost 3 bases and J lost 4; bases outside the gene matches: 10. From germline, CDR1 is MDHEN and CDR2 SYDVKM. CDR3 residues: CASSFPTQGALGNTIYF. The CDR3 bases are TGTGCCAGCAGTTTTCCTACACAGGGGGCACTAGGAAACACCATATATTTT.

The rearrangement uses TRBV24-1 and TRBJ2-7, with D perhaps assigned TRBD1 or TRBD2 (6 bases each). The CDR3 loop spans 20 amino acids. Trimming removed 4 bases at V and 4 bases at J, with 31 bases between. Germline lookup yields CDR1 KGHDR and CDR2 SFDVKD. Here the CDR3 reads CATSDPNCSLGGRCVYEQYF. DNA of the CDR3: TGTGCCACCAGTGACCCGAATTGCTCCTTAGGGGGGCGGTGTGTTTACGAGCAGTACTTC.

This clonotype turned up a few times. The genes are TRBV23-1 and TRBJ1-6, with TRBD1 matching over 8 bases. TRBV23-1 is assigned to the ORF class and has an uncertain function. The V gene end was trimmed by 3 bases and the J gene end by 7 bases; junction bases not matched to a gene: 5. The CDR3 totals 15 residues. The chain's CDR3 is CASSHGRGQNSPLHF. The CDR3 DNA sequence: TGCGCCAGCAGTCACGGCAGGGGGCAAAATTCACCCCTCCACTTT.

This clonotype was recorded many times. The chain uses TRBV20-1 and TRBJ2-7, with TRBD2 matching over 7 bases. Trimming took 1 base from V and 3 from J; bases not matched to a gene: 3. Germline values: CDR1 DFQATT, CDR2 SNEGSKA (reference sequence). CDR3 length: 13 amino acids. CDR3 region: CSARGGTIYEQYF. CDR3 DNA: TGCAGTGCTAGAGGAGGGACTATCTACGAGCAGTACTTC.

This clonotype was recorded a few times. The CDR3 reads CAISAAGTLGYGYTF. Here the CDR3 DNA reads TGTGCCATCAGCGCCGCAGGGACCCTGGGGTATGGCTACACCTTC. The chain recombines TRBV10-3 with TRBJ1-2; TRBD1 is a possible D gene (5 bases). Between the trimmed V and J ends, which lost 6 bases and 5 bases, there was a span of 19 bases. The length of the CDR3 is 15 residues. Germline V CDR1 and CDR2: ENHRY, SYGVKD.

This clonotype was found many times. The chain has TRBV5-1 and TRBJ2-1, with 14 positions matching TRBD2. V shed 3 bases, J shed 9 bases, and the junction held 5 bases outside the gene matches. This CDR3 has 15 amino acids. CDR1 and CDR2 (germline): SGHRS, YFSETQ. CDR3 bases: TGCGCCAGCAGCTCTGGGACTAGCGGGAGAGGTGAGCAGTTCTTC. As protein: CASSSGTSGRGEQFF.

This clonotype has just a few counts. The chain employs TRBV28 and TRBJ1-5; D not certain. CDR1 and CDR2 (germline): MDHEN, SYDVKM. The V end lost 3 bases, the J end lost 5 bases, and 5 bases lay between the germline ends. The CDR3 extends over 12 amino acids. The CDR3 sequence is CASSLVYQPQHF. CDR3 DNA: TGTGCCAGCAGTTTGGTCTATCAGCCCCAGCATTTT.

This chain connects TRBV28 to TRBJ2-1; D is tentatively TRBD1 or TRBD2 (5 bases each). V gave up 6 bases and J gave up 10 bases, with 13 bases separating them. The CDR3 covers 12 residues. Germline CDR1 and CDR2: MDHEN and SYDVKM. CDR3 sequence: CASSLGTIEQFF. CDR3 DNA: TGTGCCAGCAGCTTAGGGACGATCGAGCAGTTCTTC.

Only a few counts were recorded for this clonotype. V usage is TRBV7-2 and J usage is TRBJ2-1; possibly TRBD2 for D (6 bases). V lost 3 bases and J 1 base, leaving 10 bases between the germline ends. In germline, CDR1 is SGHTA, CDR2 FQGNSA. The CDR3 has 15 residues. The CDR3, as DNA: TGTGCCAGCAGCTTCCTGGGGGGATCCTACAATGAGCAGTTCTTC. It specifies CASSFLGGSYNEQFF.